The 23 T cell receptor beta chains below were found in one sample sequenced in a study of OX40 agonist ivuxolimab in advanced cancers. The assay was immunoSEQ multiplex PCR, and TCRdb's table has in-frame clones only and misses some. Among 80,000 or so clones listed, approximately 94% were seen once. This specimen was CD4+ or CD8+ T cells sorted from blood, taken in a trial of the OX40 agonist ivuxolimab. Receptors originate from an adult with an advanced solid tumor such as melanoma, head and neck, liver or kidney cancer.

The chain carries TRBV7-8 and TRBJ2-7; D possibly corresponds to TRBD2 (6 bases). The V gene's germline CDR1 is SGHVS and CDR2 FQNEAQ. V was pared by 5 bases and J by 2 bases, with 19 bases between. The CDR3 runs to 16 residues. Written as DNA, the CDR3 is TGTGCCAGCAGCCCCTCTCGGGACTTCCTCGCCTACGAGCAGTACTTC. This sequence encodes CASSPSRDFLAYEQYF.

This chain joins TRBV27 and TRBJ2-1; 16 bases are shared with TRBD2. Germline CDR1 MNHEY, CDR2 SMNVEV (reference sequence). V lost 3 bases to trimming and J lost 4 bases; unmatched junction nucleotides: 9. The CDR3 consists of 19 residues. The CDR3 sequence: CASSFLGLAGGPRYNEQFF. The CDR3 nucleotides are TGTGCCAGCAGTTTTTTGGGACTAGCGGGAGGGCCCCGGTACAATGAGCAGTTCTTC.

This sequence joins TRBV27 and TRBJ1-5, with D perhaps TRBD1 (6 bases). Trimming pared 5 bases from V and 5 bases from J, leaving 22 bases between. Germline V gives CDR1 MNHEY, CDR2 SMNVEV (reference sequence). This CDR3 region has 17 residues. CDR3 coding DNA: TGTGCCAGCAGTCCAGCCATGACAGGTCTAAAGGATCAGCCCCAGCATTTT. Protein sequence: CASSPAMTGLKDQPQHF.

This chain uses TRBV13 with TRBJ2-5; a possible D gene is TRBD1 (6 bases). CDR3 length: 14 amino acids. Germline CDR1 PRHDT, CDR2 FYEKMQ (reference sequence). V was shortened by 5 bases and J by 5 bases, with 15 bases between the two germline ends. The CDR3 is CASSRARQGETQYF. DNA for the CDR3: TGTGCCAGCAGCAGGGCCAGGCAGGGGGAGACCCAGTACTTC.

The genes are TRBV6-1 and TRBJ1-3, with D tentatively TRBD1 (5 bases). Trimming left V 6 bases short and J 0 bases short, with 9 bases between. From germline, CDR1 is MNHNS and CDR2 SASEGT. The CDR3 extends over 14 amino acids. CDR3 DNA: TGTGCCAGCAGAGACAGAGCCTCTGGAAACACCATATATTTT. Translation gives CASRDRASGNTIYF.

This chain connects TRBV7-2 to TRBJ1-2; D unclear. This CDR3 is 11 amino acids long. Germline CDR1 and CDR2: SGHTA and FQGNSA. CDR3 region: CGVFDSYGYTF. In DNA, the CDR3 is TGTGGGGTCTTCGACTCCTATGGCTACACCTTC.

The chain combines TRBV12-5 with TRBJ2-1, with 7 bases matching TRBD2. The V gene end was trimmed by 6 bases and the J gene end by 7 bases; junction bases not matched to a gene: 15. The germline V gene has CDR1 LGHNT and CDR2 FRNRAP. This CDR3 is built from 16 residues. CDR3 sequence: CASGPSHGGGGNEQFF. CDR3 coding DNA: TGTGCTAGTGGCCCCTCCCATGGGGGGGGTGGGAATGAGCAGTTCTTC. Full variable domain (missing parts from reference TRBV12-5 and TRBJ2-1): DARVTQTPRHKVTEMGQEVTMRCQPILGHNTVFWYRQTMMQGLELLAYFRNRAPLDDSGMPKDRFSAEMPDATLATLKIQPSEPRDSAVYFCASGPSHGGGGNEQFFGPGTRLTVL.

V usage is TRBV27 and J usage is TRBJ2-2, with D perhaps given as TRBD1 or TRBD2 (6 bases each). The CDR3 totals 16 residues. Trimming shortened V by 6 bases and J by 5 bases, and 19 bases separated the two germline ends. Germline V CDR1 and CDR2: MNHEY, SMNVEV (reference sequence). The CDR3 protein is CASSPWGAYFTGELFF. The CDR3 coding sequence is TGTGCCAGCAGCCCGTGGGGGGCCTATTTTACCGGGGAGCTGTTTTTT.

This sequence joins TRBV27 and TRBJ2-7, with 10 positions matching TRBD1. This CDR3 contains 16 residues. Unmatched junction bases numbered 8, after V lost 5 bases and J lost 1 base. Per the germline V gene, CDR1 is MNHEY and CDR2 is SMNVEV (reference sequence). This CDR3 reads CASSQLRTGGSYEQYF. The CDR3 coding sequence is TGTGCCAGCAGTCAACTACGGACAGGGGGTTCCTACGAGCAGTACTTC.

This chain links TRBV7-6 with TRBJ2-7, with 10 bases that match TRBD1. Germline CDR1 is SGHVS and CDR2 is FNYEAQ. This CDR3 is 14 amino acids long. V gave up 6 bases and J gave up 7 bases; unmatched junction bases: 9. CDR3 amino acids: CASSPGTGVREQYF. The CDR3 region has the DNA TGTGCCAGCAGTCCCGGGACAGGGGTTAGGGAGCAGTACTTC. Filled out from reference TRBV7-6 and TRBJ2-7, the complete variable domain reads GAGVSQSPRYKVTKRGQDVALRCDPISGHVSLYWYRQALGQGPEFLTYFNYEAQQDKSGLPNDRFSAERPEGSISTLTIQRTEQRDSAMYRCASSPGTGVREQYFGPGTRLTVT.

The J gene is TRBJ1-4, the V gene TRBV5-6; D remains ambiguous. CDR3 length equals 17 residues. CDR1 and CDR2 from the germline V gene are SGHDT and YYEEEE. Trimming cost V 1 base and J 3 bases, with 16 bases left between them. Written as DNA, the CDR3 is TGTGCCAGCAGCTTGTTCCGAAGCGGACGGGCTAATGAAAAACTGTTTTTT. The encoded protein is CASSLFRSGRANEKLFF.

CDR3 in amino acids: CASSYEDTSYEQYF. Written as DNA, the CDR3 is TGTGCCAGCAGTTATGAGGACACCTCCTACGAGCAGTACTTC. The V call is TRBV6-6, the J call TRBJ2-7; D is possibly TRBD1 (5 bases). This CDR3 region has 14 residues. CDR1 MNHNY and CDR2 SVGAGI come from the germline V gene (reference sequence). V lost 3 bases to trimming and J lost 0 bases, with 9 bases between them.

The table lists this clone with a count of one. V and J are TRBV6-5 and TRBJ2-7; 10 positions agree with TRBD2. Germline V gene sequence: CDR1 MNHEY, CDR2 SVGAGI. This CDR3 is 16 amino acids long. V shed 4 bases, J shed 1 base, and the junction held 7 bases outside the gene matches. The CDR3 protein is CASSLRIAGGSYEQYF. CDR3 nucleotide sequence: TGTGCCAGCAGTTTAAGGATAGCGGGGGGATCCTACGAGCAGTACTTC.

CDR3 region: CASSQQGYGAYEQYF. CDR3 DNA: TGTGCCAGCAGCCAACAGGGCTACGGGGCCTACGAGCAGTACTTC. This sequence joins TRBV28 and TRBJ2-7; D is possibly TRBD1 (6 bases). The V end lost 6 bases, the J end lost 2 bases, and 17 bases lay between the germline ends. The CDR3 runs to 15 residues. Germline V gene sequence: CDR1 MDHEN, CDR2 SYDVKM.

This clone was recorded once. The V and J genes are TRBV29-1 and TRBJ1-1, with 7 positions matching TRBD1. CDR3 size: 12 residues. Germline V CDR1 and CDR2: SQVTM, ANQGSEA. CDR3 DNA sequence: TGCTGGGGGGGGACAGAGAACACTGAAGCTTTCTTT. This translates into CWGGTENTEAFF.

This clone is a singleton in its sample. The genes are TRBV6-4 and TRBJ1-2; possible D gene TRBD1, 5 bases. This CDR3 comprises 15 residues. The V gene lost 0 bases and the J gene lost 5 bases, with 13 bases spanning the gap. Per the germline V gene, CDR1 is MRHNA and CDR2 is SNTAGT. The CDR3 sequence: CASSDSPGSWYGYTF. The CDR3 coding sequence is TGTGCCAGCAGTGACTCGCCAGGGTCGTGGTATGGCTACACCTTC.

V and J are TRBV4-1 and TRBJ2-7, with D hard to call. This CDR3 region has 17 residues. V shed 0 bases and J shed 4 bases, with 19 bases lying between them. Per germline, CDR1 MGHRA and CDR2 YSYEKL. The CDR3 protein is CASSQEWVPGRHYEQYF. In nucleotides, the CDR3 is TGCGCCAGCAGCCAAGAATGGGTCCCGGGCCGTCATTACGAGCAGTACTTC.

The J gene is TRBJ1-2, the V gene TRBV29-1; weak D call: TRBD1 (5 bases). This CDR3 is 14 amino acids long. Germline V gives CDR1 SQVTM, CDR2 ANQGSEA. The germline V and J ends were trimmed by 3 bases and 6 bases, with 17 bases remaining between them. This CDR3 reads CSVDQGFPLHGYTF. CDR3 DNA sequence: TGCAGCGTTGACCAGGGCTTCCCACTTCATGGCTACACCTTC. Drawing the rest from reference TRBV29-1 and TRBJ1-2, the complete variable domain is SAVISQKPSRDICQRGTSLTIQCQVDSQVTMMFWYRQQPGQSLTLIATANQGSEATYESGFVIDKFPISRPNLTFSTLTVSNMSPEDSSIYLCSVDQGFPLHGYTFGSGTRLTVV.

CDR3 region: CASTTGTGVADTQYF. The DNA for the CDR3 is TGCGCCAGCACGACGGGGACAGGGGTTGCAGATACGCAGTATTTT. The chain has TRBV5-1 and TRBJ2-3; 10 bases are a match to TRBD1. CDR3 length: 15 residues. CDR1 is SGHRS, CDR2 YFSETQ, per germline. V trimming: 6 bases; J trimming: 4 bases; junction bases outside the gene matches: 8.

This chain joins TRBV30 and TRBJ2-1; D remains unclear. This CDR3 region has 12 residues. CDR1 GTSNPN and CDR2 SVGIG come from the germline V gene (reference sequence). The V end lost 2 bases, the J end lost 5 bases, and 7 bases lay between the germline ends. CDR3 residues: CAWSRIHNEQFF. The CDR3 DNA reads TGTGCCTGGAGTAGAATCCACAATGAGCAGTTCTTC.

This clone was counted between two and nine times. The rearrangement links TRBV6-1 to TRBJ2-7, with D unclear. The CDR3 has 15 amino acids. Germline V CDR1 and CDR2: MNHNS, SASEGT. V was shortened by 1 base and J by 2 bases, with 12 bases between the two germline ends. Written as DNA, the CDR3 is TGTGCCAGCAGTGAAGGCGAAAATCGGCCCTACGAGCAGTACTTC. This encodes CASSEGENRPYEQYF.

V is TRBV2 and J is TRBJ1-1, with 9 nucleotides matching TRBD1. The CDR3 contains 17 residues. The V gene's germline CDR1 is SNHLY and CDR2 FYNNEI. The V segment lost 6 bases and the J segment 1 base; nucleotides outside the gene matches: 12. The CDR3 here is CASSGQGLGTGNTEAFF. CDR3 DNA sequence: TGTGCCAGCAGCGGACAGGGGCTGGGAACGGGGAACACTGAAGCTTTCTTT. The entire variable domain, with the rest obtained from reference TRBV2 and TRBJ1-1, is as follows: EPEVTQTPSHQVTQMGQEVILRCVPISNHLYFYWYRQILGQKVEFLVSFYNNEISEKSEIFDDQFSVERPDGSNFTLKIRSTKLEDSAMYFCASSGQGLGTGNTEAFFGQGTRLTVV.

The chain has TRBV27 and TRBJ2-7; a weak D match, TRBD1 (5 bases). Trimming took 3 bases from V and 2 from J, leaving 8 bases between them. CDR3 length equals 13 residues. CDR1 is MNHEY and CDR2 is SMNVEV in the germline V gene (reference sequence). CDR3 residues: CASSFSGTYEQYF. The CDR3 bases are TGTGCCAGCAGTTTCTCAGGGACCTACGAGCAGTACTTC.